The clone carrying this TCR beta chain was observed at least ten times. The CDR3 runs 16 residues. V was clipped by 2 bases and J by 0 bases; unmatched bases: 4. Germline V gene lookup returns CDR1 LGHDT and CDR2 YNNKEL (reference sequence). The sample belongs to a study of CD8 T cells in ankylosing spondylitis. TCRdb passed the 5' RACE reads through MiXCR, listing each CDR3 protein once. The data hold 200,000 to 250,000 distinct CDR3 sequences, with 10% observed a single time. Sequenced sample: blood, either unsorted or a sorted T cell fraction (not recorded which). The TCR comes from a male donor with ankylosing spondylitis or in good health (not recorded which). This chain connects TRBV3-1 to TRBJ2-3; TRBD2 matches at 8 bases. CDR3 region: CASSQWLAGSTDTQYF. The CDR3 DNA reads TGTGCCAGCAGCCAATGGCTAGCGGGTAGCACAGATACGCAGTATTTT.